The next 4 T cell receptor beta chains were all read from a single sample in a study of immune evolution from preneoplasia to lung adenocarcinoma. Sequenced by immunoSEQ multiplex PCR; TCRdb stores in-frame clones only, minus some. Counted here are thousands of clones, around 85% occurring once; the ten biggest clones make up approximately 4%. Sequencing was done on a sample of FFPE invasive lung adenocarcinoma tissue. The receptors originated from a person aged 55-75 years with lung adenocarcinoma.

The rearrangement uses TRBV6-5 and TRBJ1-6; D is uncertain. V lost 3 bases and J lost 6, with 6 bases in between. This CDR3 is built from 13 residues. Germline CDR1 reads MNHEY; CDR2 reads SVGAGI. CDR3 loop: CASSYQPNSPLHF. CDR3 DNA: TGTGCCAGCAGTTATCAACCTAATTCACCCCTCCACTTT.

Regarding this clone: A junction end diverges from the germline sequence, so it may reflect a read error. The CDR3 coding sequence is TGTGCCAGCAGCCCCACCGGCGACATACGCTCCTTCGAGCAGTACTTC. Translated: CASSPTGDIRSFEQYF. V and J are TRBV7-2 and TRBJ2-7; D is unresolved. The CDR3 covers 16 residues. Germline V gene sequence: CDR1 SGHTA, CDR2 FQGNSA.

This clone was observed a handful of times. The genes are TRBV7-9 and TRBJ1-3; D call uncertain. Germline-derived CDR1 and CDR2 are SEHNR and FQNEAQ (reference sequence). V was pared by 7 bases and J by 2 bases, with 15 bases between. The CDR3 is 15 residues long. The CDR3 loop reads CASTVGTATGNTIYF. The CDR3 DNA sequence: TGTGCCAGCACCGTGGGTACAGCCACTGGAAACACCATATATTTT.

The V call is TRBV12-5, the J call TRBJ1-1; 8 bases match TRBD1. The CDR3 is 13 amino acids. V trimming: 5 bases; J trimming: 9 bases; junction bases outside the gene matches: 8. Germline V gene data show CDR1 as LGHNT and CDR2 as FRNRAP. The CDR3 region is CASGRPGQGKAFF. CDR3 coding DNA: TGTGCTAGTGGTCGCCCCGGACAGGGAAAAGCTTTCTTT.